Listed here are 15 T cell receptor beta chains from one sample, sequenced in a study of cytomegalovirus exposure and HLA in healthy donors (dated by TCRdb to about 2017). The protocol used for the library was the immunoSEQ multiplex PCR assay. A mixture of 60 forward primers for TCR Vbeta segments and 13 reverse primers for TCR Jbeta segments was used in the multiplex PCR. TCRdb retrieved this table from immuneACCESS and kept in-frame rearrangements only. Not all clones are present; in checked studies, unresolved V genes account for under half, and no reason is known for the remainder. The sample records approximately 190,000 clones, around three quarters of which are singletons. Approximately 1.8% of the sample is held by the ten biggest clonotypes. The specimen sequenced was PBMCs. The receptors were gathered from a woman in her thirties in good health and CMV-seronegative.

This clone was recorded a few times. This chain links TRBV29-1 with TRBJ2-1; D gene ambiguous. Germline-derived CDR1 and CDR2 are SQVTM and ANQGSEA. Trimming removed 8 bases from V and 6 bases from J, with 14 bases in between. The CDR3 has 12 residues. DNA of the CDR3: TGCAGCACCTGGCTCACCGCCAATGAGCAGTTCTTC. Amino acid sequence: CSTWLTANEQFF.

The V gene is TRBV7-2, the J gene TRBJ1-1, with 8 bases identical to TRBD1. Germline trimming cut 5 bases from V and 8 bases from J; bases unmatched to any gene: 10. The CDR3 spans 14 residues. Looked up from germline, CDR1 is SGHTA and CDR2 is FQGNSA. Here the CDR3 reads CASSPLDREGEAFF. The CDR3 DNA sequence: TGTGCCAGCAGCCCATTGGACAGGGAGGGAGAAGCTTTCTTT.

V is TRBV6-6 and J is TRBJ1-1; D perhaps matches TRBD1 (6 bases). V shed 2 bases and J shed 3 bases, with 10 bases lying between them. This CDR3 comprises 14 residues. CDR1 is MNHNY, CDR2 SVGAGI, per germline (reference sequence). CDR3 amino acids: CASSYRGGDTEAFF. The CDR3 nucleotides read TGTGCCAGCAGTTACAGGGGGGGCGACACTGAAGCTTTCTTT.

The chain uses TRBV19 and TRBJ1-2, with 8 bases matching TRBD1. Germline trimming cut 3 bases from V and 0 bases from J; bases unmatched to any gene: 12. Germline V lookup: CDR1 LNHDA, CDR2 SQIVND (reference sequence). This CDR3 is 18 amino acids long. Written as DNA, the CDR3 is TGTGCCAGTAGTATCTCCGCAGGGGGCGTTCCATCTAACTATGGCTACACCTTC. It is translated as CASSISAGGVPSNYGYTF.

This clone showed up just a few times. The chain joins TRBV18 to TRBJ2-7; D remains unclear. Looked up from germline, CDR1 is KGHSH and CDR2 is LQKENI. V lost 3 bases and J lost 6, with 9 bases in between. This CDR3 is 12 amino acids long. CDR3 in amino acids: CASSPTSSEQYF. The DNA for the CDR3 is TGTGCCAGCTCACCCACTTCAAGCGAGCAGTACTTC.

The CDR3 DNA follows: TGTGCCAGCATCGCACGGGACAGGGGCAACACCGGGGAGCTGTTTTTT. It specifies CASIARDRGNTGELFF. This chain links TRBV5-8 with TRBJ2-2, with 10 bases lining up with TRBD1. Germline V gene sequence: CDR1 SGHTS, CDR2 YDEGEE. CDR3 size: 16 residues. J gave up 2 bases and V 6 bases, and 7 bases lay outside the gene matches.

In this sample, this clone turned up once. The chain has TRBV4-2 and TRBJ2-2; D gene uncertain. V was cut by 4 bases and J by 6 bases, with 15 bases left in between. CDR3 size: 15 residues. Germline CDR1 and CDR2: LGHNA and YNFKEQ. CDR3 loop: CASSPAASSSGELFF. CDR3 nucleotide sequence: TGTGCCAGCAGCCCCGCGGCCTCAAGTTCCGGGGAGCTGTTTTTT.

The V and J genes are TRBV27 and TRBJ1-1, with 7 bases fitting TRBD1. Germline V gives CDR1 MNHEY, CDR2 SMNVEV (reference sequence). V was pared by 5 bases and J by 1 base, with 4 bases of the junction left unmatched. This CDR3 region has 14 residues. Here the CDR3 DNA reads TGTGCCAGCAGTCTGACAGGGTGGAACACTGAAGCTTTCTTT. Residues: CASSLTGWNTEAFF.

On this clone: Here the CDR3 omits its conserved ending phenylalanine or tryptophan, so a read error is the likely source. The DNA is left out, because the CDR3 cannot be placed on it with certainty; the CDR3 is given as TCRdb lists it. The chain employs TRBV19 and TRBJ1-1; the listed D gene, TRBD1, was not tested against the DNA. The CDR3 extends over 8 residues, inclusive of both ends. CDR1 is LNHDA, CDR2 SQIVND, per germline (reference sequence). CDR3 sequence reads: CATPRTGI.

The chain carries TRBV9 and TRBJ2-5; 14 bases line up with TRBD2. V dropped 4 bases and J dropped 4; count of bases not matched to a gene: 9. The CDR3 has 17 residues. The germline gives CDR1 SGDLS, CDR2 YYNGEE. The CDR3 sequence: CASSQGLAGAGRETQYF. The CDR3 DNA is TGTGCCAGCAGCCAGGGACTAGCGGGGGCCGGGAGAGAGACCCAGTACTTC.

This chain connects TRBV19 to TRBJ1-1; D uncertain. The CDR3 is 12 amino acids. V dropped 4 bases and J dropped 7 bases, with 10 bases sitting between them. Germline V lookup: CDR1 LNHDA, CDR2 SQIVND (reference sequence). The CDR3 DNA follows: TGTGCCAGTAGTAGGGTTGGGAGTGAAGCTTTCTTT. Translated, it gives CASSRVGSEAFF.

The CDR3 region is CASSLVRGASYEQYF. CDR3 nucleotide sequence: TGTGCCAGCAGCTTAGTACGGGGGGCGTCCTACGAGCAGTACTTC. The chain links TRBV7-9 to TRBJ2-7; D may be TRBD2 (7 bases). The CDR3 totals 15 residues. Trimming shortened V by 1 base and J by 1 base, and 11 bases separated the two germline ends. Germline V CDR1 and CDR2: SEHNR, FQNEAQ (reference sequence).

The chain couples TRBV29-1 to TRBJ2-7; 8 bases align to TRBD2. This CDR3 region has 15 residues. CDR1 and CDR2 (germline): SQVTM, ANQGSEA. The V gene end was trimmed by 1 base and the J gene end by 2 bases; junction bases not matched to a gene: 7. For the CDR3, the DNA is TGCAGCGTTGAAGGTGCTAGCGGGTTACCCTACGAGCAGTACTTC. Its translation is CSVEGASGLPYEQYF.

This clone was observed once. V and J are TRBV25-1 and TRBJ1-2; D possibly corresponds to TRBD1 (5 bases). CDR1 is MGHDK, CDR2 SYGVNS, per germline. Trimming removed 4 bases at V and 4 bases at J, with 16 bases between. The CDR3 contains 15 residues. This chain's CDR3 is CASSVWGVAGYGYTF. The CDR3 DNA sequence: TGTGCCAGCAGTGTTTGGGGGGTGGCTGGCTATGGCTACACCTTC.

The chain employs TRBV30 and TRBJ1-2; D unclear. The V end was cut by 0 bases, the J end by 8 bases, with 16 bases between. The CDR3 covers 14 residues. Germline V gene lookup returns CDR1 GTSNPN and CDR2 SVGIG (reference sequence). The DNA of the CDR3 is TGTGCCTGGAGTGTACAAGGAACGATCGGGGGCTACACCTTC. Protein: CAWSVQGTIGGYTF.